One sample yielded the 14 T cell receptor beta chains listed below, sequenced in a study of human T cells and chemical hapten exposure. Sample time point: pre-sensitization, week 0. Treatment here: therapeutic diphenylcyclopropenone sensitization with weekly scalp DPC. TCRdb processed the RACE reads anew with MiXCR; each CDR3 protein has one entry. Of 250,000 or so distinct CDR3 sequences listed, almost 8% are singletons. Material: whole blood, obtained in connection with sensitization to the hapten diphenylcyclopropenone (DPC). These receptor sequences come from a man between 18 and 35 years old with alopecia areata. Some clones in this sample may be carry-over from other donors' samples.

The rearrangement uses TRBV10-3 and TRBJ1-6; no definite D call. Germline V gene sequence: CDR1 ENHRY, CDR2 SYGVKD. This CDR3 contains 14 residues. Trimming pared 4 bases from V and 7 bases from J, leaving 11 bases between. Here the CDR3 reads CAISVSVLNSPLHF. The DNA of the CDR3 is TGTGCCATCAGTGTATCAGTTCTCAATTCACCCCTCCACTTT.

This clonotype was detected ten times or more. V usage is TRBV10-2 and J usage is TRBJ1-4, with D possibly being TRBD1 (6 bases). The V end was cut by 3 bases, the J end by 5 bases, with 16 bases between. The germline CDR1 and CDR2 sequences are WSHSY and SAAADI. The CDR3 contains 16 residues. CDR3 sequence reads: CASSDKQGTSNEKLFF. The DNA for the CDR3 is TGCGCCAGCAGTGATAAACAGGGAACTTCGAATGAAAAACTGTTTTTT.

This clonotype was seen ten or more times. The rearrangement uses TRBV5-1 and TRBJ2-7; the D gene is possibly TRBD1 (6 bases). V lost 4 bases to trimming and J lost 3 bases, with 20 bases between them. The CDR3 has 16 residues. From germline, CDR1 is SGHRS and CDR2 YFSETQ. This CDR3 reads CASSVAGDGRYYEQYV. CDR3 in DNA: TGCGCCAGCAGCGTCGCAGGGGACGGACGATACTACGAGCAGTACGTC.

This clonotype was detected many times. The CDR3 nucleotides are TGTGCCCTGCCGTGGGGGCCGGGGACCCAGTACTTC. Protein: CALPWGPGTQYF. The chain has TRBV7-9 and TRBJ2-5; D is perhaps TRBD1 (6 bases). V lost 11 bases and J 7 bases, leaving 17 bases between the germline ends. This CDR3 contains 12 residues. The V gene's germline CDR1 is SEHNR and CDR2 FQNEAQ (reference sequence). Full variable domain (outside the CDR3, taken from reference TRBV7-9 and TRBJ2-5): DTGVSQNPRHKITKRGQNVTFRCDPISEHNRLYWYRQTLGQGPEFLTYFQNEAQLEKSRLLSDRFSAERPKGSFSTLEIQRTEQGDSAMYLCALPWGPGTQYFGPGTRLLVL.

The table lists this clonotype with many counts. The chain links TRBV11-2 to TRBJ1-3; weak D call: TRBD1 (5 bases). Trimming removed 2 bases from V and 0 bases from J, with 8 bases in between. Germline V gives CDR1 SGHAT, CDR2 FQNNGV. The CDR3 is made up of 15 amino acids. CDR3 amino acids: CASSLTGRSGNTIYF. The CDR3 DNA sequence: TGTGCCAGCAGCTTAACGGGGCGCTCTGGAAACACCATATATTTT.

In its sample, this clonotype was seen a few times. The rearrangement links TRBV6-2 or TRBV6-3 to TRBJ1-5; maybe TRBD1 (5 bases). Germline V gives CDR1 MNHEY, CDR2 SVGEGT. V was shortened by 6 bases and J by 5 bases, with 20 bases between the two germline ends. This CDR3 has 16 amino acids. CDR3 DNA: TGTGCCAGCAGGAACACGGGGGGACCATTGGATCAGCCCCAGCATTTT. Its protein product is CASRNTGGPLDQPQHF.

The chain recombines TRBV6-5 with TRBJ1-1; D ambiguous. Germline V gives CDR1 MNHEY, CDR2 SVGAGI. Deletions cut 2 bases from V and 1 base from J, with 11 bases between. This CDR3 is built from 15 residues. As DNA, the CDR3 is TGTGCCAGCAGTTACGAACGGGCGGGGAACACTGAAGCTTTCTTT. It encodes CASSYERAGNTEAFF.

This clonotype was detected ten times or more. V usage is TRBV10-3 and J usage is TRBJ2-4; no clear D gene. V lost 5 bases and J lost 10, with 12 bases in between. Germline V CDR1 and CDR2: ENHRY, SYGVKD. The CDR3 consists of 12 residues. CDR3 nucleotide sequence: TGTGCCATCAGTCTGCCCCCTCCTATTCAGTACTTC. It is translated as CAISLPPPIQYF.

The sample holds many counts of this clonotype. The chain uses TRBV4-3 and TRBJ1-1, with unresolved D. Trimming pared 0 bases from V and 0 bases from J, leaving 8 bases between. Germline CDR1 is LGHNA and CDR2 is YSLEER. The CDR3 runs to 15 residues. DNA of the CDR3: TGCGCCAGCAGCCAAGATGGCTTATTGAACACTGAAGCTTTCTTT. Translated, it gives CASSQDGLLNTEAFF.

The genes are TRBV29-1 and TRBJ2-2; 8 nucleotides agree with TRBD1. Trimming took 1 base from V and 6 from J; bases not matched to a gene: 7. The germline gives CDR1 SQVTM, CDR2 ANQGSEA. The CDR3 has 15 residues. Here the CDR3 DNA reads TGCAGCGTTGAAGCCCATGGACAGGGCTCCGGGGAGCTGTTTTTT. As protein: CSVEAHGQGSGELFF.

This clonotype was observed at least ten times. This chain links TRBV4-3 with TRBJ2-3; D perhaps matches TRBD2 (5 bases). V was cut by 0 bases and J by 4 bases, with 11 bases left in between. CDR3 size: 15 residues. CDR1 and CDR2 from the germline V gene are LGHNA and YSLEER. This CDR3 is CASSQDWRSPDTQYF. The CDR3 region has the DNA TGCGCCAGCAGCCAAGATTGGAGGAGCCCAGATACGCAGTATTTT.

This clonotype was found a few times. This chain connects TRBV14 to TRBJ2-3, with D possibly being TRBD2 (5 bases). CDR1 SGHDN and CDR2 FVKESK come from the germline V gene. The CDR3 has 11 amino acids. Trimming removed 1 base from V and 13 bases from J, with 9 bases in between. CDR3 loop: CASSQAGSKYF. The CDR3 DNA reads as TGTGCCAGCAGCCAAGCGGGGTCTAAGTATTTT.

This sequence joins TRBV10-3 and TRBJ1-3; a possible D gene is TRBD1 (6 bases). Trimming took off 0 bases at V and 1 base at J, with 10 bases between the two ends. Germline V gene sequence: CDR1 ENHRY, CDR2 SYGVKD. The CDR3 length is 16 residues. The CDR3, as DNA: TGTGCCATCAGTGAGTCGGGGGGGCGTTCTGGAAACACCATATATTTT. The encoded protein is CAISESGGRSGNTIYF.

The chain joins TRBV25-1 to TRBJ2-5; the D gene is possibly TRBD1 (5 bases). The CDR3 totals 15 residues. CDR1 is MGHDK and CDR2 is SYGVNS in the germline V gene. Trimming stripped 2 bases from V and 2 bases from J, with 12 bases between. The CDR3 region is CASSEVRGLQETQYF. The CDR3 DNA follows: TGTGCCAGCAGTGAAGTAAGGGGCTTACAAGAGACCCAGTACTTC.